These 10 T cell receptor beta chains originate from one sample sequenced in a study of T cell responses to AZD1222 COVID-19 vaccine. Method: immunoSEQ multiplex PCR; TCRdb's copy keeps in-frame clones and lacks some. This sample has fewer than 200,000 clones, with about 90% found just once. Source: peripheral blood, taken on day 0 of AZD1222 vaccination. Every receptor here comes from an adult in good health.

The J gene is TRBJ1-2, the V gene TRBV24-1; a weak D match, TRBD1 (6 bases). Trimming removed 0 bases at V and 2 bases at J, with 6 bases between. Germline CDR1 and CDR2: KGHDR and SFDVKD. There are 14 residues in the CDR3. The CDR3 DNA follows: TGTGCCACCAGTGATTTGGGGACAAACTATGGCTACACCTTC. Translated, it gives CATSDLGTNYGYTF.

The chain combines TRBV28 with TRBJ2-3; D not certain. Trimming cost V 4 bases and J 6 bases, with 8 bases left between them. Per germline, CDR1 MDHEN and CDR2 SYDVKM. The CDR3 runs 12 residues. The CDR3 region has the DNA TGTGCCAGCAGTTCCCCCTCGGATACGCAGTATTTT. It encodes CASSSPSDTQYF.

The chain joins TRBV7-9 to TRBJ1-6; the D gene is possibly TRBD1 (5 bases). The CDR3 is 15 amino acids. Germline V CDR1 and CDR2: SEHNR, FQNEAQ (reference sequence). Deletions cut 2 bases from V and 10 bases from J, with 15 bases between. As DNA, the CDR3 is TGTGCCAGCAGCTTATTATCGGGGGTCGGATCACCCCTCCACTTT. Its translation: CASSLLSGVGSPLHF.

This clone was counted between two and nine times. This chain links TRBV30 with TRBJ1-2; D gene ambiguous. Germline lookup yields CDR1 GTSNPN and CDR2 SVGIG (reference sequence). Trimming cost V 4 bases and J 3 bases, with 9 bases left between them. This CDR3 is built from 12 residues. The chain's CDR3 is CAWTHGDYGYTF. CDR3 bases: TGTGCCTGGACACACGGAGACTATGGCTACACCTTC.

The V and J genes are TRBV4-1 and TRBJ2-1, with TRBD2 as a possible D gene (6 bases). V dropped 3 bases and J dropped 6 bases, with 12 bases sitting between them. There are 14 residues in the CDR3. The germline V gene has CDR1 MGHRA and CDR2 YSYEKL. The CDR3 DNA reads TGCGCCAGCAGCCAGAGGGACTCCCCCAATGAGCAGTTCTTC. Translated, it gives CASSQRDSPNEQFF.

The count of this clone is one. V usage is TRBV5-4 and J usage is TRBJ1-1; TRBD1 might be the D (6 bases). V was trimmed by 0 bases and J by 0 bases, leaving 9 bases between them. Germline V gene lookup returns CDR1 SGHNT and CDR2 YYREEE (reference sequence). The CDR3 totals 15 residues. CDR3 in amino acids: CASSLGTEMNTEAFF. CDR3 coding DNA: TGTGCCAGCAGCTTGGGGACAGAAATGAACACTGAAGCTTTCTTT.

The chain carries TRBV28 and TRBJ2-7; the D is unclear. Germline CDR1 and CDR2: MDHEN and SYDVKM. There are 14 residues in the CDR3. Trimming took off 3 bases at V and 6 bases at J, with 15 bases between the two ends. The CDR3 here is CASSFANPLAEQYF. CDR3 DNA sequence: TGTGCCAGCAGTTTCGCTAACCCCCTCGCCGAGCAGTACTTC.

The J gene is TRBJ2-1, the V gene TRBV5-1; D is unresolved. Per germline, CDR1 SGHRS and CDR2 YFSETQ. The CDR3 sequence is 13 residues long. With 0 bases removed from V and 6 bases from J, the gap between germline ends came to 7 bases. CDR3 in amino acids: CASSLGTINEQFF. DNA of the CDR3: TGCGCCAGCAGCTTGGGGACCATCAATGAGCAGTTCTTC. Using reference TRBV5-1 and TRBJ2-1 for the parts outside the CDR3, the full variable domain is KAGVTQTPRYLIKTRGQQVTLSCSPISGHRSVSWYQQTPGQGLQFLFEYFSETQRNKGNFPGRFSGRQFSNSRSEMNVSTLELGDSALYLCASSLGTINEQFFGPGTRLTVL.

CDR3 DNA: TGCGCCAGCAGAGTTGGGTCCGGGACTAGTTTAGAGACCCAGTACTTC. Translating gives CASRVGSGTSLETQYF. The J gene is TRBJ2-5, the V gene TRBV5-1, with 8 bases lining up with TRBD2. The CDR3 has 16 amino acids. V lost 5 bases, J lost 4 bases, and 13 bases stayed unmatched. Germline CDR1 is SGHRS and CDR2 is YFSETQ.

The table lists this clone with a count of one. This chain uses TRBV19 with TRBJ2-7; 9 bases are shared with TRBD1. V trimming: 6 bases; J trimming: 6 bases; junction bases outside the gene matches: 6. The germline V gene has CDR1 LNHDA and CDR2 SQIVND (reference sequence). The CDR3 is made up of 13 amino acids. CDR3 sequence reads: CASRLGQGGEQYF. The CDR3 DNA is TGTGCCAGTAGATTGGGACAGGGAGGCGAGCAGTACTTC.